The rows below give T cell receptor beta chains drawn from one sample of a study. TCRdb redid the calling of the RT-PCR reads with MiXCR, one entry per CDR3 protein. The table records fewer than 800,000 distinct CDR3 sequences, around 14% of them present only once. The source material was memory CD4+ T cells from blood. These receptors were obtained from a female donor in good health, serving as a healthy control. CDR3s include the opening cysteine and the closing phenylalanine or tryptophan. Where a row states a size, it is once, few, many or the class of an expanded clone; other rows omit it.

clone_size	v_call	j_call	cdr3_aa
few	TRBV6-2/TRBV6-3	TRBJ2-3	CASSPGLAGNTQYF
-	TRBV10-3	TRBJ1-6	CAISGEGPDMNSPLHF
-	TRBV5-1	TRBJ2-2	CASRGQGANGELFF
-	TRBV9	TRBJ1-1	CASSVDRDMNTEAFF
many	TRBV20-1	TRBJ2-7	CSAPAGGEAYEQYF
few	TRBV12-3/TRBV12-4	TRBJ2-2	CASSSPPGVAGGPRTGELFF
many	TRBV20-1	TRBJ1-1	CSAPGQGRTEAFF
-	TRBV20-1	TRBJ2-1	CSAGARNNEQFF
few	TRBV5-1	TRBJ2-3	CATSDGAGDTDTQYF
-	TRBV3-1	TRBJ1-5	CASSDGGQPQHF
many	TRBV12-3/TRBV12-4	TRBJ1-1	CASSLRGGVNTEAFF
-	TRBV5-1	TRBJ2-6	CASSLGVNVLTF
few	TRBV10-2	TRBJ1-1	CASLDHLRVEAFF
-	TRBV5-1	TRBJ1-1	CASSPGVGGTGFTEAFF
once	TRBV20-1	TRBJ1-1	CSGSPTGYTEAFF
-	TRBV20-1	TRBJ2-5	CSAPWSGGETQYF
-	TRBV20-1	TRBJ2-2	CSAHGQGGTGELFF
-	TRBV9	TRBJ1-2	CASSLLWGDYGYTF
many	TRBV7-2	TRBJ2-3	CASSYFPGLAGGPDTQYF
few	TRBV14	TRBJ2-1	CASSHGGSTHNEQFF
-	TRBV7-2	TRBJ1-2	CASSLRPDTSNYGYTF
-	TRBV30	TRBJ2-1	CAWALWTGSDEQFF
many	TRBV7-2	TRBJ2-3	CASSIRQIDTQYF
-	TRBV28	TRBJ1-2	CASSLGQMNYGYTF
many	TRBV20-1	TRBJ2-5	CSAKTGGETQYF
-	TRBV28	TRBJ2-5	CASSLPTGGSQETQYF
many	TRBV7-6	TRBJ2-1	CASSLLPGENNEQFF
many	TRBV20-1	TRBJ2-3	CSASTENGDTQYF
-	TRBV29-1	TRBJ2-7	CSVEVTSYEQYF
-	TRBV9	TRBJ1-2	CASGRTEAGDGYTF
-	TRBV2	TRBJ1-5	CARGNTGSNQPQHF
-	TRBV20-1	TRBJ2-1	CSATRLAGGVLNEQFF
-	TRBV28	TRBJ1-3	CASSFRESGNTIYF
few	TRBV3-1	TRBJ1-2	CASRQGLGYGYTF
-	TRBV15	TRBJ1-4	CATSIQGFDTNEKLFF
many	TRBV6-2/TRBV6-3	TRBJ1-1	CASTGDYGLVAEAFF
many	TRBV20-1	TRBJ1-5	CSASVEQNQPQHF
-	TRBV15	TRBJ1-5	CATSRGGINQPQHF
few	TRBV20-1	TRBJ1-2	CSASSIMGQANYGYTF
many	TRBV20-1	TRBJ2-7	CSAIPYRRNSYEQYF
-	TRBV18	TRBJ2-7	CASSPNPVSYEQYF
-	TRBV2	TRBJ2-5	CASSEETGKETQYF
-	TRBV7-2	TRBJ1-3	CASSLDRFLSSGNTIYF
-	TRBV6-6	TRBJ1-1	CASHRQGTEAFF
-	TRBV5-4	TRBJ2-1	CASSFGGSSEYNEQFF
few	TRBV7-8	TRBJ1-5	CASSLRTGGRGNQPQHF
few	TRBV28	TRBJ2-1	CASSFVGVASNEQFF
-	TRBV7-2	TRBJ2-7	CASSLSPSNGSYEQYF